The entry that follows covers one T cell receptor (beta chain) sequence. Naive CD8 isolation took CD45RO-negative cells positively selected for CCR7 and excluded terminally differentiated effector memory CD45RA+ cells. The sample originates from a study of shared clonotypes between healthy human individuals. The length of the CDR3 is 16 residues. CDR1 is WSHSY, CDR2 SAAADI, per germline. V was cut by 6 bases and J by 0 bases, with 14 bases left in between. Profiled with immunoSEQ multiplex PCR; TCRdb holds only in-frame clones, not every one. In the table there are around 610,000 clones, around 96% of which are singletons.

The sequence was collected from a woman in her twenties or thirties in good health. Sequenced: naive CD8+ T cells sorted from blood. This chain uses TRBV10-2 with TRBJ2-2; a weak D match, TRBD1 (6 bases). The CDR3 loop is CASRDRTAANTGELFF. The CDR3 DNA reads TGCGCCAGCAGGGATAGGACAGCCGCGAACACCGGGGAGCTGTTTTTT.